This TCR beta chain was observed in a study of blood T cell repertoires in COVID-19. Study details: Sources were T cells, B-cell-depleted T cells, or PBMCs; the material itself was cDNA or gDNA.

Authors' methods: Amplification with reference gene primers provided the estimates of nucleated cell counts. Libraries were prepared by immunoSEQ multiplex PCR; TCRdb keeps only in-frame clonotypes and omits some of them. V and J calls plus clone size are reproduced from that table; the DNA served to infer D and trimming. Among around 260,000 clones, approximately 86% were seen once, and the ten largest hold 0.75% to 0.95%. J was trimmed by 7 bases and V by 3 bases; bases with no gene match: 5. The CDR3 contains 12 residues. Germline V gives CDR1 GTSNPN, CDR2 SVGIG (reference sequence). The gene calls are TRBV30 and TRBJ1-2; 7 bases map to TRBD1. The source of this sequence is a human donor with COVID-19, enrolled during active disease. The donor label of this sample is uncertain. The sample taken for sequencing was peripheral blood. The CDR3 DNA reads TGTGCCTGGAGCCGTACAGGGGTTGGCTACACCTTC. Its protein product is CAWSRTGVGYTF.